A selection of T cell receptor beta chains follows, all from one sample in a study of PD-L1 blockade in urothelial cancer. Profiling relied on immunoSEQ multiplex PCR, and the TCRdb table lists in-frame clones only, not all of them. Altogether about 45,000 clones are present, around 80% being singletons, with the ten largest covering about 12%. The specimen was PBMCs, collected around atezolizumab (anti-PD-L1) treatment. The origin of the receptors is a man between 60 and 75 years old with urothelial cancer. CDR3s include the opening cysteine and the closing phenylalanine or tryptophan. D genes are given only for firm matches. Clone size is stated in some rows and not others, as once, few, many or a class when expanded.

j_gene: TRBJ1-4; d_gene: -; abundance: -; v_gene: TRBV27; CDR3nt: TGTGCCAGCAGTTTCGGGGGGCTCAGTGAAAAACTGTTTTTT; CDR3aa: CASSFGGLSEKLFF
j_gene: TRBJ2-7; d_gene: -; abundance: many; v_gene: TRBV25-1; CDR3nt: TGTGCCAGCAGTGACTGGGACAACCTCTACGAGCAGTACTTC; CDR3aa: CASSDWDNLYEQYF
j_gene: TRBJ2-7; d_gene: -; abundance: -; v_gene: TRBV5-1; CDR3nt: TGCGCCAGCAGCTTGGTATCGGATGGGGCGTACACCTACGAGCAGTACTTC; CDR3aa: CASSLVSDGAYTYEQYF
j_gene: TRBJ2-5; d_gene: TRBD2; abundance: -; v_gene: TRBV25-1; CDR3nt: TGTGCCAGCAGTGAATTCCTGCGGGAGGGTCCAGGGACCCAGTACTTC; CDR3aa: CASSEFLREGPGTQYF
j_gene: TRBJ2-4; d_gene: -; abundance: -; v_gene: TRBV5-6; CDR3nt: TGTGCCAGCAGCCGTGCGCCGGGGGGCGCGGACATTCAGTACTTC; CDR3aa: CASSRAPGGADIQYF
j_gene: TRBJ1-5; d_gene: -; abundance: -; v_gene: TRBV7-8; CDR3nt: TGTGCCAGCAGCCTTAGCTTAGCTCAGCCCCAGCATTTT; CDR3aa: CASSLSLAQPQHF
j_gene: TRBJ2-3; d_gene: -; abundance: -; v_gene: TRBV6-6; CDR3nt: TGTGCCAGCAGTTACGGGCCCCCGGGCACAGATACGCAGTATTTT; CDR3aa: CASSYGPPGTDTQYF
j_gene: TRBJ2-5; d_gene: -; abundance: -; v_gene: TRBV29-1; CDR3nt: TGCAGCATAGAGTTCATAGGAGTGGGAGAGACCCAGTACTTC; CDR3aa: CSIEFIGVGETQYF
j_gene: TRBJ2-1; d_gene: TRBD2; abundance: -; v_gene: TRBV6-1; CDR3nt: TGTGCCAGCAGAAGCGGGAGGGCCGGGCATGAGCAGTTCTTC; CDR3aa: CASRSGRAGHEQFF
j_gene: TRBJ2-5; d_gene: -; abundance: -; v_gene: TRBV14; CDR3nt: TGTGCCAGCAGCCAAGATTCCCTCGGGACCCAGTACTTC; CDR3aa: CASSQDSLGTQYF
j_gene: TRBJ1-5; d_gene: -; abundance: -; v_gene: TRBV6-6; CDR3nt: TGTGCCAGCAGTCGGACAGATAGCAATCAGCCCCAGCATTTT; CDR3aa: CASSRTDSNQPQHF
j_gene: TRBJ2-5; d_gene: -; abundance: -; v_gene: TRBV7-8; CDR3nt: TGTGCCAGCAGCTCCAAAGCGACCTCGTACCAAGAGACCCAGTACTTC; CDR3aa: CASSSKATSYQETQYF
j_gene: TRBJ2-2; d_gene: TRBD1; abundance: -; v_gene: TRBV19; CDR3nt: TGTGCCAGTAGTACCGCCCGGGACAGGGGTATCAAGGCCGGGGAGCTGTTTTTT; CDR3aa: CASSTARDRGIKAGELFF
j_gene: TRBJ1-5; d_gene: TRBD1; abundance: -; v_gene: TRBV5-5; CDR3nt: TGTGCCAGCAGCCCGGACAGGGGCTCAGTAAGCAATCAGCCCCAGCATTTT; CDR3aa: CASSPDRGSVSNQPQHF
j_gene: TRBJ1-4; d_gene: -; abundance: few; v_gene: TRBV5-4; CDR3nt: TGTGCCAGCAGCCAAGGGGGTGGTTATGAAAAACTGTTTTTT; CDR3aa: CASSQGGGYEKLFF
j_gene: TRBJ1-1; d_gene: -; abundance: -; v_gene: TRBV5-1; CDR3nt: TGCGCCAGCAGCTATGGCGGGCTTGAAGCTTTCTTT; CDR3aa: CASSYGGLEAFF
j_gene: TRBJ1-1; d_gene: TRBD1; abundance: -; v_gene: TRBV9; CDR3nt: TGTGCCAGCAGCGTAGGGACAGGGGGCGGGGGCACTGAAGCTTTCTTT; CDR3aa: CASSVGTGGGGTEAFF
j_gene: TRBJ2-3; d_gene: TRBD2; abundance: -; v_gene: TRBV18; CDR3nt: TGTGCCAGCTCACCGGGCGGGGGGGCCATAAATACGCAGTATTTT; CDR3aa: CASSPGGGAINTQYF
j_gene: TRBJ2-6; d_gene: -; abundance: -; v_gene: TRBV2; CDR3nt: TGTGCCAGCATTCGGGGGGCGCTTCTCTCTGGGGCCAACGTCCTGACTTTC; CDR3aa: CASIRGALLSGANVLTF
j_gene: TRBJ2-7; d_gene: TRBD1; abundance: -; v_gene: TRBV15; CDR3nt: TGTGCCACCAGCAGAGATGGGAAGACAGGGGAAGAGCAGTACTTC; CDR3aa: CATSRDGKTGEEQYF
j_gene: TRBJ2-3; d_gene: TRBD1; abundance: -; v_gene: TRBV2; CDR3nt: TGTGCCAGCAGTTGGGACAGATTCACAGATACGCAGTATTTT; CDR3aa: CASSWDRFTDTQYF
j_gene: TRBJ1-3; d_gene: -; abundance: -; v_gene: TRBV30; CDR3nt: TGTGCCTGGACCTCCCAGGGTCTCTCTGGAAACACCATATATTTT; CDR3aa: CAWTSQGLSGNTIYF
j_gene: TRBJ2-3; d_gene: TRBD2; abundance: -; v_gene: TRBV5-6; CDR3nt: TGTGCCAGCAGCTGGGGGGGGGTAGGGAACACAGATACGCAGTATTTT; CDR3aa: CASSWGGVGNTDTQYF
j_gene: TRBJ2-4; d_gene: -; abundance: -; v_gene: TRBV7-2; CDR3nt: TGTGCCAGCAGCTTGTGGGAGGAGGCCAAAAACATTCAGTACTTC; CDR3aa: CASSLWEEAKNIQYF
j_gene: TRBJ1-2; d_gene: TRBD1; abundance: -; v_gene: TRBV28; CDR3nt: TGTGCCACCAGGACAGGGCAAATTAACTATGGCTACACCTTC; CDR3aa: CATRTGQINYGYTF
j_gene: TRBJ2-3; d_gene: -; abundance: -; v_gene: TRBV11-1; CDR3nt: TGTGCCAGCAGCTTAGGTACTAACTCGGTTGCAGATACGCAGTATTTT; CDR3aa: CASSLGTNSVADTQYF
j_gene: TRBJ2-3; d_gene: TRBD1; abundance: -; v_gene: TRBV5-8; CDR3nt: TGTGCCAGCAGCTATCAGGGGGCGGGCACAGATACGCAGTATTTT; CDR3aa: CASSYQGAGTDTQYF
j_gene: TRBJ2-3; d_gene: -; abundance: -; v_gene: TRBV7-2; CDR3nt: TGTGCCAGCAGCCCCCTCGGTGGGCAGAATACGCAGTATTTT; CDR3aa: CASSPLGGQNTQYF
j_gene: TRBJ2-1; d_gene: -; abundance: -; v_gene: TRBV5-1; CDR3nt: TGCGCCAGCAGCGGTAGGGGGGGGCTCAATGAGCAGTTCTTC; CDR3aa: CASSGRGGLNEQFF
j_gene: TRBJ2-5; d_gene: -; abundance: -; v_gene: TRBV19; CDR3nt: TGTGCCAGTAGTATGGGTCGCGGAGAGACCCAGTACTTC; CDR3aa: CASSMGRGETQYF
j_gene: TRBJ2-7; d_gene: -; abundance: -; v_gene: TRBV7-9; CDR3nt: TGTGCCAGCAGCTTATCTTCTAGTTCCTACGAGCAGTACTTC; CDR3aa: CASSLSSSSYEQYF
j_gene: TRBJ1-2; d_gene: -; abundance: -; v_gene: TRBV19; CDR3nt: TGTGCCACCGGCCTCAGGGGATATGGCTACACCTTC; CDR3aa: CATGLRGYGYTF